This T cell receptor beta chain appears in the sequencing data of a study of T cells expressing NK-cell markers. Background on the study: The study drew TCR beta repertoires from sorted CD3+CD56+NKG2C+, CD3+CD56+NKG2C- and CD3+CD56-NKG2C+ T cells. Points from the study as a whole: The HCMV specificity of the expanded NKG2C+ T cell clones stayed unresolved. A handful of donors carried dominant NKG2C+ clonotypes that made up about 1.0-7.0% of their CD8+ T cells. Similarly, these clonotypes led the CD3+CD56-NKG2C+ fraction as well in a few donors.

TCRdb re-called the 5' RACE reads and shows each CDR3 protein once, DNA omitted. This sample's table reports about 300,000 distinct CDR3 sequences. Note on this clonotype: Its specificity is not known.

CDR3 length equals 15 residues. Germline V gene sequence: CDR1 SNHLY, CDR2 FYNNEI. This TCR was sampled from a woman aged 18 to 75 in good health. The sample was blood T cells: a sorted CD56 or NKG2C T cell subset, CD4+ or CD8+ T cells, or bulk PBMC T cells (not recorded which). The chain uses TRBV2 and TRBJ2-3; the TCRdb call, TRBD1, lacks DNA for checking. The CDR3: CATEYRGRSSDTQYF.